The rows below give T cell receptor beta chains drawn from one sample of a study of T-cell memory formation after mild COVID-19. Using its own MiXCR run on the 5' RACE reads, TCRdb lists one record per CDR3 protein. The repertoire consists of about 540,000 distinct CDR3 sequences, with 20% occurring once and the leading ten covering approximately 13%. Input material: PBMCs or a T cell subset sorted from them (not recorded which). Receptor source: an adult woman who had mild COVID-19 (a few samples of this study predate the infection). Cell type and time point are not known. The CDR3 runs from the conserved cysteine through the conserved F or W. The D gene is left open where the match is weak. Clone size is stated in some rows and not others, as once, few, many or a class when expanded.

TRBD1,TRBV7-8,NA,TRBJ2-3,CASRRDRVKTSTDTQYF,TGTGCCAGCCGACGGGACAGGGTCAAAACTAGCACAGATACGCAGTATTTT
TRBD2,TRBV24-1,NA,TRBJ2-1,CATSAGLNYNEQFF,TGTGCCACCAGTGCGGGACTAAACTACAATGAGCAGTTCTTC
NA,TRBV19,once,TRBJ1-2,CASRVSLYGYTF,TGTGCCAGCAGGGTCTCCCTCTATGGCTACACCTTC
TRBD2,TRBV4-1,few,TRBJ2-1,CASSQEGLANRGEQFF,TGCGCCAGCAGCCAAGAGGGACTAGCCAACAGGGGTGAGCAGTTCTTC
NA,TRBV20-1,NA,TRBJ1-2,CSAREAGDYGYTF,TGCAGTGCTAGAGAAGCGGGGGACTATGGCTACACCTTC
TRBD2,TRBV27,NA,TRBJ2-7,CASSLGLAGKEQYF,TGTGCCAGCAGTTTAGGGCTAGCGGGGAAAGAGCAGTACTTC
NA,TRBV27,NA,TRBJ2-7,CASARRHSYEQYF,TGTGCCAGCGCCCGAAGACACTCCTACGAGCAGTACTTC
NA,TRBV28,NA,TRBJ1-5,CASSPPRVRQPQHF,TGTGCCAGCAGTCCACCGCGGGTACGACAGCCCCAGCATTTT
NA,TRBV12-3/TRBV12-4,NA,TRBJ1-5,CASSALIGNQPQHF,TGTGCCAGCAGTGCCCTTATAGGCAATCAGCCCCAGCATTTT
NA,TRBV6-5,few,TRBJ2-2,CASSYSQITGEGTGELFF,TGTGCCAGCAGTTACTCCCAAATAACAGGGGAGGGGACCGGGGAGCTGTTTTTT
NA,TRBV5-1,few,TRBJ1-3,CASSSTAGPGNTIYF,TGCGCCAGCAGCTCTACAGCCGGACCTGGAAACACCATATATTTT
NA,TRBV7-6,NA,TRBJ2-2,CASSFGGLGELFF,TGTGCCAGCAGCTTTGGCGGTCTCGGGGAGCTGTTTTTT
NA,TRBV19,NA,TRBJ1-2,CASTPGANYGYTF,TGTGCCAGCACCCCCGGGGCCAACTATGGCTACACCTTC
TRBD2,TRBV18,few,TRBJ2-3,CASSHQRGTTDTQYF,TGTGCCAGCTCACACCAGCGGGGAACCACAGATACGCAGTATTTT
NA,TRBV7-9,NA,TRBJ2-2,CASRSARGLPTGELFF,TGTGCCAGCAGATCCGCGCGAGGCCTTCCGACCGGGGAGCTGTTTTTT
TRBD2,TRBV9,NA,TRBJ2-3,CASSVTLAGVTDTQYF,TGTGCCAGCAGCGTTACCCTAGCGGGGGTTACAGATACGCAGTATTTT
TRBD2,TRBV20-1,NA,TRBJ2-1,CSATSSGNEQFF,TGCAGTGCTACATCTAGCGGCAATGAGCAGTTCTTC
NA,TRBV5-1,many,TRBJ2-7,CASSLVVQPYEQYF,TGCGCCAGCAGCTTGGTAGTACAGCCTTACGAGCAGTACTTC
TRBD2,TRBV7-9,few,TRBJ2-3,CASSLDPRGGTTRPDTQYF,TGTGCCAGCAGCCTTGATCCGCGCGGGGGGACGACAAGGCCAGATACGCAGTATTTT
NA,TRBV15,NA,TRBJ2-5,CATSRVFGSQETQYF,TGTGCCACCAGCAGAGTTTTCGGCAGCCAAGAGACCCAGTACTTC
NA,TRBV7-9,NA,TRBJ1-1,CASGTGGNTEAFF,TGTGCCAGCGGTACAGGCGGGAACACTGAAGCTTTCTTT
NA,TRBV14,NA,TRBJ2-7,CASSRGPGTPSSYEQYF,TGTGCCAGCAGCCGAGGTCCGGGGACTCCGAGCTCCTACGAGCAGTACTTC
TRBD1,TRBV12-3/TRBV12-4,NA,TRBJ1-5,CASSSRQGGQPQHF,TGTGCCAGCAGTTCCCGACAGGGAGGTCAGCCCCAGCATTTT
TRBD1,TRBV6-6,few,TRBJ2-7,CASSKTGVVYEQYF,TGTGCCAGCAGTAAGACAGGGGTTGTGTACGAGCAGTACTTC
NA,TRBV20-1,NA,TRBJ1-3,CSAWQAGGNTIYF,TGCAGTGCTTGGCAGGCTGGTGGAAACACCATATATTTT
NA,TRBV30,NA,TRBJ1-1,CAWTEGDTEAFF,TGTGCCTGGACAGAGGGCGACACTGAAGCTTTCTTT
TRBD1,TRBV11-3,NA,TRBJ2-7,CASSLRAGGDEQYF,TGTGCCAGCAGCTTACGGGCAGGGGGCGACGAGCAGTACTTC
NA,TRBV12-3/TRBV12-4,few,TRBJ2-1,CASSLGSRDPRNEQFF,TGTGCCAGCAGTTTAGGGTCTAGGGATCCGCGCAATGAGCAGTTCTTC
NA,TRBV29-1,NA,TRBJ1-1,CSASAPGVTEAFF,TGCAGCGCTAGTGCCCCCGGGGTAACTGAAGCTTTCTTT
TRBD2,TRBV9,few,TRBJ2-1,CASSATSAWDNEQFF,TGTGCCAGCAGCGCGACTAGCGCGTGGGATAATGAGCAGTTCTTC
NA,TRBV7-9,few,TRBJ2-5,CASVRGAQETQYF,TGTGCCAGCGTTCGGGGCGCCCAAGAGACCCAGTACTTC
NA,TRBV7-8,few,TRBJ1-1,CASIATGPNTEAFF,TGTGCCAGCATCGCGACAGGCCCGAACACTGAAGCTTTCTTT
NA,TRBV12-3/TRBV12-4,few,TRBJ1-1,CASTAERGVTEAFF,TGTGCCAGCACCGCGGAGAGGGGAGTCACTGAAGCTTTCTTT
TRBD2,TRBV5-1,NA,TRBJ2-7,CASSLGLAGEGYEQYF,TGCGCCAGCAGCTTGGGACTAGCGGGAGAAGGCTACGAGCAGTACTTC
TRBD2,TRBV5-1,few,TRBJ2-5,CASSWGTSGSGETQYF,TGCGCCAGCAGCTGGGGGACTAGCGGATCGGGAGAGACCCAGTACTTC
TRBD1,TRBV4-2,NA,TRBJ2-7,CASSQVGQGSDEQYF,TGTGCCAGCAGCCAAGTGGGACAGGGTAGCGACGAGCAGTACTTC
NA,TRBV29-1,few,TRBJ1-2,CSVVLGAGGYGYTF,TGCAGCGTTGTCTTAGGTGCGGGAGGTTATGGCTACACCTTC
NA,TRBV6-5,few,TRBJ1-2,CASSALLGEANYGYTF,TGTGCCAGCAGTGCCCTCCTTGGGGAAGCGAACTATGGCTACACCTTC
NA,TRBV7-8,few,TRBJ2-5,CASSARGPGETQYF,TGTGCCAGCAGCGCTCGGGGGCCGGGGGAGACCCAGTACTTC
TRBD1,TRBV12-3/TRBV12-4,NA,TRBJ1-2,CASRRGLGRDYGYTF,TGTGCCAGCAGGAGGGGGCTGGGCAGGGACTATGGCTACACCTTC
NA,TRBV20-1,few,TRBJ2-3,CSARGASVTIPSTDTQYF,TGCAGTGCTAGGGGGGCTAGCGTCACGATCCCTAGCACAGATACGCAGTATTTT